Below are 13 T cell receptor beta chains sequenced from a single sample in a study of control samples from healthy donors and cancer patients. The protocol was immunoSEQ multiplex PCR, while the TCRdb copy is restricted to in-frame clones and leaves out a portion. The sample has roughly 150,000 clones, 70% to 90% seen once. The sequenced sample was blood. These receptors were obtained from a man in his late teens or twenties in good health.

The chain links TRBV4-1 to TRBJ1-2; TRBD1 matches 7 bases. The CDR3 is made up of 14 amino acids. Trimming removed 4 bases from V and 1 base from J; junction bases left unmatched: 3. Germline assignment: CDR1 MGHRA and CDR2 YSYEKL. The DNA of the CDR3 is TGCGCCAGCAGCCCGACAGGGCGTAACTATGGCTACACCTTC. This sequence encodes CASSPTGRNYGYTF.

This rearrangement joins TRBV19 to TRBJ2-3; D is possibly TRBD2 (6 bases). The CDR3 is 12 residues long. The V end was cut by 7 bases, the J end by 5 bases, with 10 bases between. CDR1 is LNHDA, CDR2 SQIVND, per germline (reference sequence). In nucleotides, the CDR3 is TGTGCCAGTAAGCAGGGAGGAGATACGCAGTATTTT. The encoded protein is CASKQGGDTQYF.

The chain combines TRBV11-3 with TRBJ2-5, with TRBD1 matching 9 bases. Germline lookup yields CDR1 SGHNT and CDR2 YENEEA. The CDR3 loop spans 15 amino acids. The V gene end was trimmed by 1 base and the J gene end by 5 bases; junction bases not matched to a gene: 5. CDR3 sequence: CASSLGTGGAETQYF. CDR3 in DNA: TGTGCCAGCAGCTTAGGAACAGGGGGCGCGGAGACCCAGTACTTC.

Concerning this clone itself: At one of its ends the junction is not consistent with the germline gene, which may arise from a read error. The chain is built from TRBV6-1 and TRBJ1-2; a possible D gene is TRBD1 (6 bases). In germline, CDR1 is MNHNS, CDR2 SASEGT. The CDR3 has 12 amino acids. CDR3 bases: TGTGCCAGCAGTGAGGGACAAGGCCCAACTTACTTC. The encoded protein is CASSEGQGPTYF.

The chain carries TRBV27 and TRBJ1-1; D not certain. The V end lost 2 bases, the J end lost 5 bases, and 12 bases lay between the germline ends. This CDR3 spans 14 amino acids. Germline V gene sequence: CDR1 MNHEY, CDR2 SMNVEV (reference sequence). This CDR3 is CASSLTQRGTEAFF. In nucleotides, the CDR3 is TGTGCCAGCAGTTTAACCCAACGAGGGACTGAAGCTTTCTTT.

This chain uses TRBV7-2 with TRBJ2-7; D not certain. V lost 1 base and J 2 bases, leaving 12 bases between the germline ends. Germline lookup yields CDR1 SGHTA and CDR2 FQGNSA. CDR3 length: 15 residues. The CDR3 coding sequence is TGTGCCAGCAGCTTAGGTGTCGCCGCCCCCTACGAGCAGTACTTC. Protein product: CASSLGVAAPYEQYF.

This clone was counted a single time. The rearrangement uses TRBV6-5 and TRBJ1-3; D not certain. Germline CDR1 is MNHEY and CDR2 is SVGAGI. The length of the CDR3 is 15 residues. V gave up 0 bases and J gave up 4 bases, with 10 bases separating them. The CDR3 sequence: CASSYSSQWGNTIYF. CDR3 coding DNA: TGTGCCAGCAGTTACTCTTCTCAATGGGGAAACACCATATATTTT.

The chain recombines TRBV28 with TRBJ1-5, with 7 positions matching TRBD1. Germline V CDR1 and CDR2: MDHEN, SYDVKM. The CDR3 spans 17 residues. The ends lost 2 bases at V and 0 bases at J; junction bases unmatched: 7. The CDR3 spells CASSLPKTGLSNQPQHF. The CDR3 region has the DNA TGTGCCAGCAGTTTACCAAAGACAGGGCTTAGCAATCAGCCCCAGCATTTT.

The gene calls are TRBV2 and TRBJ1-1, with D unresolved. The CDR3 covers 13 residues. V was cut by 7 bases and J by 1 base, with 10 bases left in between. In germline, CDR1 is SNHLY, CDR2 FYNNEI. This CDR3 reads CASKQSGNTEAFF. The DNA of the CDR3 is TGTGCCAGCAAGCAGAGCGGGAACACTGAAGCTTTCTTT.

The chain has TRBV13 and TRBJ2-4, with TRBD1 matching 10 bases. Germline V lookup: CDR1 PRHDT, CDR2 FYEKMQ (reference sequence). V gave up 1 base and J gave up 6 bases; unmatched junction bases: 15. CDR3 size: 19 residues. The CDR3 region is CASSLATSSDRGFGNIQYF. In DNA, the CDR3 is TGTGCCAGCAGCTTAGCAACTAGTTCGGACAGGGGGTTCGGAAACATTCAGTACTTC.

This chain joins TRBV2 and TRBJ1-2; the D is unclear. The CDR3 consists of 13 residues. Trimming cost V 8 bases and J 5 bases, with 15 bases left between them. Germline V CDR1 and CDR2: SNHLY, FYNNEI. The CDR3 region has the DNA TGTGCCAGCCCTGCAGGAGGCGGATATGGCTACACCTTC. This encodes CASPAGGGYGYTF. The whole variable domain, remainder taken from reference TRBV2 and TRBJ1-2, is EPEVTQTPSHQVTQMGQEVILRCVPISNHLYFYWYRQILGQKVEFLVSFYNNEISEKSEIFDDQFSVERPDGSNFTLKIRSTKLEDSAMYFCASPAGGGYGYTFGSGTRLTVV.

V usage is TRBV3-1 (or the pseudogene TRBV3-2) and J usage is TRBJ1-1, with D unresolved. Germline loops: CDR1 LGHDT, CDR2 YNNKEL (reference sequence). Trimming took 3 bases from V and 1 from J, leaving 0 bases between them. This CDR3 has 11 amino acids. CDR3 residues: CASSQNTEAFF. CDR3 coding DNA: TGTGCCAGCAGCCAGAACACTGAAGCTTTCTTT.

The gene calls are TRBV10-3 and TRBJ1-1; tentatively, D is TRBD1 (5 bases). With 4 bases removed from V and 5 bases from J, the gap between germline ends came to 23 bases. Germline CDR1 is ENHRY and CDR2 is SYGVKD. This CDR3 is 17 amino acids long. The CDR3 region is CAISASTDFLGGTEAFF. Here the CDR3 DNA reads TGTGCCATCAGTGCATCGACAGACTTCTTGGGAGGTACTGAAGCTTTCTTT.